The sequence of this TCR beta chain was determined in a study of regulatory T cells in long-lasting Graves disease. Stated time point: newly diagnosed GD, antithyroid drugs for less than 3 months. The TCR library was made from RNA that had been extracted from PBMCs in TRIzol. According to the study, TCR beta libraries were built with iRepertoire HTBI primers and CDR3-region Arm-PCR. Original processing notes: Samples jointly harbored fewer than 70 TRBV and about 13 TRBJ segments. TCRdb reprocessed the multiplex PCR reads via MiXCR and lists one record per CDR3 protein. These V and J calls are TCRdb output, not the study's own analysis. The sample records roughly 500,000 distinct CDR3 sequences, approximately 13% being singletons. As regards this clonotype: What it binds is not known. This could be a read error, since a much larger clone is one nucleotide away.

Findings and limits, study-wide: Not thyroid tissue but only peripheral blood was studied. Patients with persistent disease shared 2,741 public clonotypes, outpacing the approximately 950 shared by new patients.

CDR1 and CDR2 (germline): DFQATT, SNEGSKA (reference sequence). This CDR3 has 14 residues. Separately, the same data were catalogued under a study of T cells in Graves' hyperthyroidism and ophthalmopathy.

The chain couples TRBV20-1 to TRBJ2-1, with a weak D call TRBD2 (5 bases). Source: peripheral blood mononuclear cells (PBMCs), taken at new diagnosis, from a patient treated with antithyroid drugs. The sequence was collected from a man in his thirties or forties with Graves disease. The CDR3 region is CSASLRAVNNEQLF. In nucleotides, the CDR3 is TGCAGTGCTAGTCTGCGGGCGGTCAACAATGAGCAGCTCTTC.